A selection of T cell receptor beta chains follows, all from one sample in a study of blood T cell repertoires in COVID-19. The repertoire was sequenced with immunoSEQ multiplex PCR; TCRdb's copy has only in-frame clones and lacks some. Of roughly 46,000 clones detected, about 88% appear once; the ten largest clones hold around 3.1%. Sequences were obtained from PBMCs or T cells enriched from blood (not recorded which). All receptors derive from a woman aged 45 to 65 who had recovered from COVID-19. Both conserved end residues are part of each CDR3. The order of the fields is CDR3 protein, CDR3 DNA, J gene, D gene, V gene, clone size. The D gene is left open where the match is weak. Clone size is stated in some rows and not others, as once, few, many or a class when expanded.

CASSPLVSSYNEQFF	TGTGCCAGTAGTCCCCTCGTGAGCTCCTACAATGAGCAGTTCTTC	TRBJ2-1	.	TRBV19	.
CAISEPPGREETQYF	TGTGCCATCAGCGAGCCCCCAGGGAGGGAAGAGACCCAGTACTTC	TRBJ2-5	TRBD2	TRBV10-3	.
CASSIGFRGFQETQYF	TGTGCCAGTAGTATAGGATTTCGAGGGTTCCAAGAGACCCAGTACTTC	TRBJ2-5	.	TRBV19	.
CASSWAGWNTEAFF	TGTGCCAGCAGCTGGGCTGGGTGGAACACTGAAGCTTTCTTT	TRBJ1-1	.	TRBV28	.
CASRLGGDSTQYF	TGTGCCAGCAGATTAGGAGGGGACTCGACGCAGTATTTT	TRBJ2-3	.	TRBV7-2	few
CASGLTALAGGVGELFF	TGTGCTAGTGGTTTGACAGCCCTAGCGGGGGGAGTCGGGGAGCTGTTTTTT	TRBJ2-2	TRBD2	TRBV12-5	.
CASSLAYSGGTNEQFF	TGTGCCAGCAGCTTAGCGTATAGCGGGGGGACTAATGAGCAGTTCTTC	TRBJ2-1	TRBD2	TRBV7-6	.
CSVEAREVGTEAFF	TGCAGCGTTGAAGCCAGGGAAGTGGGCACTGAAGCTTTCTTT	TRBJ1-1	.	TRBV29-1	.
CASSFAGANVLTF	TGTGCCAGCAGCTTCGCTGGGGCCAACGTCCTGACTTTC	TRBJ2-6	.	TRBV11-2	.
CASSRRSGGDEKLFF	TGTGCCAGCAGCCGACGGTCAGGGGGCGATGAAAAACTGTTTTTT	TRBJ1-4	TRBD1	TRBV5-8	.
CASSQGLAGDTQYF	TGTGCCAGCAGCCAAGGGCTAGCGGGAGATACGCAGTATTTT	TRBJ2-3	TRBD2	TRBV14	.
CASSTGPLGEQYF	TGTGCCAGCAGTACAGGGCCCCTTGGCGAGCAGTACTTC	TRBJ2-7	.	TRBV9	.
CASSDRGLTSYEQYF	TGTGCCAGTAGCGACAGGGGGCTTACTTCCTACGAGCAGTACTTC	TRBJ2-7	TRBD1	TRBV19	few
CASGQMNTEAFF	TGTGCCAGCGGACAGATGAACACTGAAGCTTTCTTT	TRBJ1-1	.	TRBV9	.
CASSYSASGTEQYF	TGTGCCAGCAGTTACTCGGCTAGCGGGACCGAGCAGTACTTC	TRBJ2-7	TRBD2	TRBV6-6	.
CAWSVLDTEAFF	TGTGCCTGGAGTGTACTGGACACTGAAGCTTTCTTT	TRBJ1-1	.	TRBV30	.
CSARGAINEKLFF	TGCAGCGCCCGGGGGGCCATTAATGAAAAACTGTTTTTT	TRBJ1-4	.	TRBV29-1	.
CASRETGVREQYF	TGTGCCAGCAGGGAGACAGGGGTTCGCGAGCAGTACTTC	TRBJ2-7	TRBD1	TRBV7-2	.
CASLPGDRGQPQHF	TGTGCCAGCTTGCCAGGGGACCGTGGACAGCCCCAGCATTTT	TRBJ1-5	.	TRBV28	.
CASSQDWTSGSRYSYNEQFF	TGTGCCAGCAGCCAAGATTGGACTAGCGGGAGTCGTTATTCCTACAATGAGCAGTTCTTC	TRBJ2-1	TRBD2	TRBV14	.
CSVAGTGSNYGYTF	TGCAGCGTTGCGGGGACAGGATCTAACTATGGCTACACCTTC	TRBJ1-2	TRBD1	TRBV29-1	.
CASSIQRENEQFF	TGTGCCAGCAGCATTCAGCGGGAGAATGAGCAGTTCTTC	TRBJ2-1	TRBD2	TRBV7-9	.